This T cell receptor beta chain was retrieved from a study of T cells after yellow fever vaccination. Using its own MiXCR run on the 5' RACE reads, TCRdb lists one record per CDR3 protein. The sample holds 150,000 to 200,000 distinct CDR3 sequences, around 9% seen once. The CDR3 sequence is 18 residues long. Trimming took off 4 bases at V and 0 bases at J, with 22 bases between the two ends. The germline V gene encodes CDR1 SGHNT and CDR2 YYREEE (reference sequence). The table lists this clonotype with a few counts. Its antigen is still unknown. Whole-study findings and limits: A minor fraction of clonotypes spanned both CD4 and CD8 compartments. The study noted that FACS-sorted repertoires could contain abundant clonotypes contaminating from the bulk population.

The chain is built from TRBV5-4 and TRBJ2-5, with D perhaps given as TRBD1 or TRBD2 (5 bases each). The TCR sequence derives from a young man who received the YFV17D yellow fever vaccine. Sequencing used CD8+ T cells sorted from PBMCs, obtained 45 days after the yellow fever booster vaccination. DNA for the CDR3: TGTGCCAGCAGCCCCCCGGGACCTCCTATACCGAACCAAGAGACCCAGTACTTC. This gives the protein CASSPPGPPIPNQETQYF.